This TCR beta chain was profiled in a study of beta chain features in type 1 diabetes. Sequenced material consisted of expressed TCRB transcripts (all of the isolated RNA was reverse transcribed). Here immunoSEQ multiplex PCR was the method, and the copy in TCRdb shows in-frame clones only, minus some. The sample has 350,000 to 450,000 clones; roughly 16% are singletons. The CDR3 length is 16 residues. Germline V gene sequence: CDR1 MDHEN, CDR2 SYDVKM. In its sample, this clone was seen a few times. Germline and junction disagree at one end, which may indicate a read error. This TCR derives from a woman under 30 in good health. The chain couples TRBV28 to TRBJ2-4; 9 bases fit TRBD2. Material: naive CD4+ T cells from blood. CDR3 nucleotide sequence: TGTGCCAGCAGTTCCCCCAGGGGCGTCGGCGGGAGGGCCTTCCGCTTC. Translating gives CASSSPRGVGGRAFRF.